A selection of T cell receptor beta chains follows, all from one sample in a study of T cell responses to AZD1222 COVID-19 vaccine. Here immunoSEQ multiplex PCR was the method, and the copy in TCRdb shows in-frame clones only, minus some. The table includes about 81,000 clones, under 95% detected once. The source was peripheral blood, collected 28 days after the second AZD1222 dose. Receptors were obtained from an adult who received the AZD1222 COVID-19 vaccine. CDR3s include the opening cysteine and the closing phenylalanine or tryptophan. A D gene is named only where the DNA matches it firmly. Expanded clones get a size class; other rows say once, few or many, or leave the size out.

>.|.|TRBV7-9|TRBJ1-6
CASSSGGVWNSPLHF
TGTGCCAGCAGCTCCGGAGGGGTTTGGAATTCACCCCTCCACTTT
>TRBD1|.|TRBV6-5|TRBJ2-7
CASSLTGENEQYF
TGTGCCAGCAGCTTGACAGGGGAAAACGAGCAGTACTTC
>TRBD1|.|TRBV19|TRBJ1-2
CASRQGTPNYGYTF
TGTGCCAGTAGACAGGGGACACCAAACTATGGCTACACCTTC
>TRBD2|.|TRBV4-2|TRBJ2-1
CASSQDSGGANEQFF
TGTGCCAGCAGCCAAGATAGCGGGGGGGCCAATGAGCAGTTCTTC
>.|.|TRBV4-2|TRBJ1-5
CASSQDRGTQQPQHF
TGTGCCAGCAGCCAAGATCGGGGGACCCAGCAGCCCCAGCATTTT
>TRBD1|.|TRBV19|TRBJ1-5
CASSYRGNQPQHF
TGTGCCAGTAGTTACAGGGGAAATCAGCCCCAGCATTTT
>.|.|TRBV5-1|TRBJ1-1
CASSLSGGDTEAFF
TGCGCCAGCAGCCTGTCGGGGGGAGATACTGAAGCTTTCTTT
>TRBD1|.|TRBV19|TRBJ1-5
CASSMTGMGNQPQHF
TGTGCCAGTAGTATGACAGGGATGGGCAATCAGCCCCAGCATTTT
>.|.|TRBV27|TRBJ1-2
CASSSPGGIGYTF
TGTGCCAGCAGTTCCCCTGGGGGTATTGGCTACACCTTC
>.|.|TRBV3-1/TRBV3-2|TRBJ2-1
CASSQTGTPAEFF
TGTGCCAGCAGCCAGACCGGGACTCCCGCGGAGTTCTTC
>.|few|TRBV30|TRBJ2-5
CAWSRGTSKTQYF
TGTGCCTGGAGTCGAGGAACGTCGAAGACCCAGTACTTC
>.|.|TRBV11-2|TRBJ1-1
CASSLQTMNTEAFF
TGTGCCAGCAGCTTACAGACTATGAACACTGAAGCTTTCTTT
>.|.|TRBV11-2|TRBJ1-1
CASSLAGSLSIEAFF
TGTGCCAGCAGCTTAGCTGGAAGCCTGAGTATTGAAGCTTTCTTT
>.|.|TRBV6-2/TRBV6-3|TRBJ2-1
CASSYGGTLYNEQFF
TGTGCCAGCAGTTACGGCGGGACCCTCTACAATGAGCAGTTCTTC
>TRBD1|.|TRBV27|TRBJ1-2
CASSQTGWGYGYTF
TGTGCCAGCAGCCAGACAGGGTGGGGCTATGGCTACACCTTC
>TRBD1|.|TRBV5-1|TRBJ1-2
CASSPAGGYGYTF
TGCGCCAGCAGTCCTGCAGGGGGCTATGGCTACACCTTC
>.|.|TRBV19|TRBJ1-2
CASSPDRWANYGYTF
TGTGCCAGTAGTCCTGACAGGTGGGCTAACTATGGCTACACCTTC
>TRBD1|.|TRBV30|TRBJ2-7
CAWRTTGNSYEQYF
TGTGCCTGGAGAACGACAGGGAACTCCTACGAGCAGTACTTC
>.|once|TRBV2|TRBJ2-5
CASQRIRGSQETQYF
TGTGCCAGCCAGAGGATTAGGGGGAGCCAAGAGACCCAGTACTTC
>.|.|TRBV30|TRBJ2-1
CAWSTGLHPNNEQFF
TGTGCCTGGAGTACGGGACTTCACCCAAACAATGAGCAGTTCTTC
>TRBD2|few|TRBV4-2|TRBJ2-3
CASSQEGLAGEPTDTQYF
TGTGCCAGCAGCCAAGAGGGCCTAGCGGGGGAGCCAACAGATACGCAGTATTTT
>TRBD1|.|TRBV6-2/TRBV6-3|TRBJ2-4
CASSYNRGKNIQYF
TGTGCCAGCAGTTACAACAGGGGCAAAAACATTCAGTACTTC
>.|.|TRBV7-8|TRBJ2-1
CASKLGQGGSNEQFF
TGTGCCAGCAAGTTGGGTCAGGGAGGCAGCAATGAGCAGTTCTTC
>TRBD1|.|TRBV7-3|TRBJ1-2
CASSPDRGANYGYTF
TGTGCCAGCAGCCCAGACAGGGGTGCTAACTATGGCTACACCTTC
>.|.|TRBV19|TRBJ2-7
CASSNPSNRATTLEQYF
TGTGCCAGTAGTAACCCATCGAACAGGGCCACTACCTTGGAGCAGTACTTC
>.|.|TRBV14|TRBJ1-1
CASSRGLGTEAFF
TGTGCCAGCAGCCGGGGCCTAGGGACTGAAGCTTTCTTT
>.|.|TRBV9|TRBJ2-7
CASSVGSWGRTEYEQYF
TGTGCCAGCAGCGTAGGGTCCTGGGGCAGGACCGAATACGAGCAGTACTTC
>.|.|TRBV11-2|TRBJ1-2
CASSQSGVYGYTF
TGTGCCAGCAGCCAATCAGGGGTCTATGGCTACACCTTC
>.|.|TRBV5-1|TRBJ2-7
CASSSPGHRSSYEQYF
TGCGCCAGCAGCTCTCCGGGACACAGGAGTTCCTACGAGCAGTACTTC
>.|.|TRBV20-1|TRBJ1-1
CSASHDTLMNTEAFF
TGCAGTGCTAGTCACGACACCCTCATGAACACTGAAGCTTTCTTT
>.|.|TRBV11-2|TRBJ1-3
CASSLNRGTSGNTIYF
TGTGCCAGCAGCCTCAATCGGGGAACCTCTGGAAACACCATATATTTT
>.|.|TRBV30|TRBJ1-5
CAWSVEASSSPQHF
TGTGCCTGGAGTGTCGAGGCCTCGTCTTCCCCCCAGCATTTT
>TRBD2|few|TRBV13|TRBJ2-3
CASSFRTSGSTDTQYF
TGTGCCAGCAGCTTCAGGACTAGCGGGAGCACAGATACGCAGTATTTT
>.|.|TRBV5-1|TRBJ2-7
CASSGDSPYEQYF
TGCGCCAGCAGCGGGGACTCCCCCTACGAGCAGTACTTC
>TRBD1|.|TRBV3-1/TRBV3-2|TRBJ1-4
CASSQFAGTGNEKLFF
TGTGCCAGCAGCCAATTCGCCGGGACAGGGAATGAAAAACTGTTTTTT
>.|once|TRBV6-5|TRBJ1-3
CASRPGQGNTIYF
TGTGCCAGCAGACCAGGGCAGGGAAACACCATATATTTT
>TRBD1|once|TRBV7-6|TRBJ1-1
CASSLAIPGQDMNTEAFF
TGTGCCAGCAGCTTAGCAATTCCGGGACAGGACATGAACACTGAAGCTTTCTTT
>.|medium-sized|TRBV2|TRBJ2-2
CASRGTGELFF
TGTGCCAGCAGGGGGACCGGGGAGCTGTTTTTT
>.|once|TRBV10-3|TRBJ1-1
CAIREQNTEAFF
TGTGCCATCAGGGAACAGAACACTGAAGCTTTCTTT
>.|.|TRBV30|TRBJ2-1
CACTRSDEQFF
TGTGCCTGTACGAGGTCCGACGAGCAGTTCTTC
>.|.|TRBV4-1|TRBJ1-2
CASSPLYWNNLNYGYTF
TGCGCCAGCAGCCCTCTTTACTGGAACAACCTTAACTATGGCTACACCTTC
>.|.|TRBV5-1|TRBJ1-5
CASSLIPNQPQHF
TGCGCCAGCAGCTTGATCCCCAATCAGCCCCAGCATTTT
>.|.|TRBV14|TRBJ1-2
CASSQKPNYGYTF
TGTGCCAGCAGCCAGAAACCTAACTATGGCTACACCTTC
>TRBD2|.|TRBV7-9|TRBJ2-5
CASSLAGLNQYF
TGTGCCAGCAGCTTAGCGGGACTAAACCAGTACTTC
>.|.|TRBV2|TRBJ1-2
CASSEGGGLYQRYTF
TGTGCCAGCAGTGAAGGAGGAGGACTCTACCAACGCTACACCTTC
>TRBD1|.|TRBV6-5|TRBJ1-5
CASSFQTGWDNQPQHF
TGTGCCAGCAGTTTTCAGACAGGGTGGGACAATCAGCCCCAGCATTTT
>.|.|TRBV2|TRBJ1-1
CASSPSLSSMNTEAFF
TGTGCCAGCAGTCCTTCCCTTTCCTCGATGAACACTGAAGCTTTCTTT
>.|.|TRBV5-1|TRBJ1-4
CASSLAGAGRGATNEKLFF
TGCGCCAGCAGCTTGGCCGGGGCAGGGCGAGGAGCAACTAATGAAAAACTGTTTTTT
>TRBD1|.|TRBV7-2|TRBJ1-5
CASSPGTGRGNQPQHF
TGTGCCAGCAGCCCGGGGACAGGGAGGGGCAATCAGCCCCAGCATTTT
>TRBD1|.|TRBV11-2|TRBJ1-2
CASSLAAGGYYGYTF
TGTGCCAGCAGCTTAGCGGCAGGGGGCTACTATGGCTACACCTTC
>.|.|TRBV7-6|TRBJ2-5
CASSLAVEPRETQYF
TGTGCCAGCAGCTTAGCGGTGGAACCTCGGGAGACCCAGTACTTC
>.|once|TRBV5-5|TRBJ2-2
CASSYWGETGELFF
TGTGCCAGCAGCTATTGGGGGGAAACCGGGGAGCTGTTTTTT
>.|.|TRBV28|TRBJ1-5
CASSLATNTGNQPQHF
TGTGCCAGCAGTTTGGCCACGAACACCGGCAATCAGCCCCAGCATTTT
>.|.|TRBV7-9|TRBJ1-6
CASSTQSNSPLHF
TGTGCCAGCTCGACACAGTCTAATTCACCCCTCCACTTT